This entry features one T cell receptor (beta chain) sequence. As yet, its antigen is unknown. The record originates from a study of cytomegalovirus exposure and HLA in healthy donors. Study-wide points: A prior analysis recorded that most TCR beta V segments were productive about 90% or about 30% of the time.

Germline V gene lookup returns CDR1 SGHNT and CDR2 YYREEE (reference sequence). This CDR3 is built from 19 residues. V dropped 0 bases and J dropped 3; count of bases not matched to a gene: 17. It was with 60 Vbeta and 13 Jbeta primers that the PCR ran. Libraries were prepared by immunoSEQ multiplex PCR; TCRdb keeps only in-frame clonotypes and omits some of them. In all, the sample yields about 110,000 clones. The sample consisted of PBMCs. The chain recombines TRBV5-4 with TRBJ1-1; 7 positions match TRBD1. The sequence was obtained from a man younger than 35 in good health and CMV-seronegative. In DNA, the CDR3 is TGTGCCAGCAGCTTGGCCGCTCGACAGGGACGAGGTAGGGACACTGAAGCTTTCTTT. Protein: CASSLAARQGRGRDTEAFF.